Below are 13 T cell receptor beta chains sequenced from a single sample in a study of monozygotic twins with inflammatory bowel disease. For each CDR3 protein, TCRdb gives one entry from its re-call of the 5' RACE reads, without DNA. This table holds about 160,000 distinct CDR3 sequences. Sequencing was carried out using blood. Every receptor here comes from a human donor with ulcerative colitis or Crohn's disease, or a healthy co-twin of an affected twin (not recorded which).

The V and J genes are TRBV28 and TRBJ2-1; the D gene TCRdb calls, TRBD1, cannot be checked with no DNA. CDR1 and CDR2 from the germline V gene are MDHEN and SYDVKM. The CDR3 is made up of 13 amino acids. CDR3 region: CASSPYTGNEQFF. Combining the CDR3 with reference TRBV28 and TRBJ2-1 gives the whole variable domain DVKVTQSSRYLVKRTGEKVFLECVQDMDHENMFWYRQDPGLGLRLIYFSYDVKMKEKGDIPEGYSVSREKKERFSLILESASTNQTSMYLCASSPYTGNEQFFGPGTRLTVL.

The chain has TRBV18 and TRBJ2-7; TCRdb designates TRBD1, a call that cannot be tested without DNA. The CDR3 totals 15 residues. CDR1 is KGHSH, CDR2 LQKENI, per germline. CDR3 sequence reads: CASSQSYRAIYEQYF.

The J gene is TRBJ2-1, the V gene TRBV9; absent DNA, TCRdb's TRBD2 call cannot be checked. There are 15 residues in the CDR3. Germline lookup yields CDR1 SGDLS and CDR2 YYNGEE. The CDR3 sequence: CASSVLAGGHNEQFF. Together with reference TRBV9 and TRBJ2-1, the CDR3 gives the full variable domain: DSGVTQTPKHLITATGQRVTLRCSPRSGDLSVYWYQQSLDQGLQFLIQYYNGEERAKGNILERFSAQQFPDLHSELNLSSLELGDSALYFCASSVLAGGHNEQFFGPGTRLTVL.

V and J are TRBV19 and TRBJ2-2; lacking DNA, the TRBD2 call made by TCRdb goes unchecked. The CDR3 runs 20 residues. Germline assignment: CDR1 LNHDA and CDR2 SQIVND (reference sequence). The CDR3 here is CASTPESASAITIHTGELFF.

The chain combines TRBV5-1 with TRBJ2-7; TCRdb gives TRBD1 as the D gene, but with no DNA this cannot be confirmed. This CDR3 is 15 amino acids long. CDR1 SGHRS and CDR2 YFSETQ come from the germline V gene. CDR3 loop: CASSSPGTDLYEQYF.

This chain links TRBV10-3 with TRBJ1-2; the TCRdb call, TRBD1, lacks DNA for checking. Looked up from germline, CDR1 is ENHRY and CDR2 is SYGVKD. The CDR3 consists of 13 residues. The CDR3 sequence: CAIRTSGGDGYTF.

The chain combines TRBV20-1 with TRBJ2-2; TCRdb proposes TRBD2, but this gene call is untestable without DNA. The CDR3 is made up of 16 amino acids. The V gene's germline CDR1 is DFQATT and CDR2 SNEGSKA (reference sequence). CDR3 in amino acids: CSAPGLAGPNTGELFF.

This chain connects TRBV5-6 to TRBJ2-3. Germline lookup yields CDR1 SGHDT and CDR2 YYEEEE. This CDR3 spans 14 amino acids. CDR3 in amino acids: CASSLGLGRDTQYF.

This chain links TRBV7-2 with TRBJ1-6. This CDR3 is 17 amino acids long. The germline gives CDR1 SGHTA, CDR2 FQGNSA. The CDR3 region is CASSLIKADQLSSPLHF. Variable domain in full (rest from reference TRBV7-2 and TRBJ1-6): GAGVSQSPSNKVTEKGKDVELRCDPISGHTALYWYRQSLGQGLEFLIYFQGNSAPDKSGLPSDRFSAERTGGSVSTLTIQRTQQEDSAVYLCASSLIKADQLSSPLHFGNGTRLTVT.

The V call is TRBV18, the J call TRBJ1-1; TCRdb reports TRBD1, a call that lacks DNA to check it against. CDR3 size: 16 residues. CDR1 is KGHSH and CDR2 is LQKENI in the germline V gene. The CDR3 is CASSPWDQGALTEAFF.

This chain joins TRBV7-2 and TRBJ1-6; the TCRdb D gene call, TRBD1, has no DNA to confirm it. Germline CDR1 SGHTA, CDR2 FQGNSA. CDR3 length: 17 residues. The CDR3 sequence: CASSLPGGVSYNSPLHF.

This chain joins TRBV6-5 and TRBJ2-1; TCRdb's D call, TRBD1, is unchecked because there is no DNA. Per germline, CDR1 MNHEY and CDR2 SVGAGI. The CDR3 is made up of 12 amino acids. The CDR3 loop reads CASSQTVNEQFF.

V and J are TRBV7-8 and TRBJ1-2; the TCRdb D gene call, TRBD1, has no DNA to confirm it. In germline, CDR1 is SGHVS, CDR2 FQNEAQ. The CDR3 spans 15 residues. The CDR3 spells CASSLRGQGLYGYTF.